These 8 T cell receptor beta chains came from one sample sequenced in a study of T cells in women clearing cervical HPV infection. The assay was immunoSEQ multiplex PCR, and TCRdb's table has in-frame clones only and misses some. The sample spans around 25,000 clones; the ten largest clones claim about 5.7%. Specimen: blood buffy coat. All receptors derive from a woman between 18 and 70 years old with a cervical HPV16 infection that either progressed to CIN3+ or cleared (not recorded which).

As to this clone: The DNA ends 3 residues before the CDR3 does, and the rest of the CDR3 is filled in from the germline J gene. The V gene is TRBV7-8, the J gene TRBJ2-3; D is perhaps TRBD2 (7 bases). Germline-derived CDR1 and CDR2 are SGHVS and FQNEAQ. This CDR3 has 15 amino acids. The covered CDR3 bases are TGTGCCAGCTCGACCTTGGGGGGGGCTCGGGAGACG. This codes for CASSTLGGARET. The complete CDR3 reads CASSTLGGARETQYF.

Remarks on this clone: The read halts 3 residues ahead of the CDR3 end, with the missing end drawn from the germline J gene. This chain links TRBV5-1 with TRBJ1-4, with TRBD1 identical over 8 bases. The J segment lost 0 bases and the V segment lost 4 bases, leaving 8 bases of the junction unmatched. The CDR3 contains 17 residues. The V gene's germline CDR1 is SGHRS and CDR2 YFSETQ. The sequenced part of the CDR3 DNA is TGCGCCAGCAGCGCTCCAGGACAGGGCGCAACTAATGAAAAA. It specifies CASSAPGQGATNEK. The whole CDR3 is CASSAPGQGATNEKLFF.

Concerning this clone itself: The read falls 3 residues short of the CDR3 end, and the missing part is taken from the germline J gene. This chain joins TRBV18 and TRBJ1-2; the D is unclear. Germline-derived CDR1 and CDR2 are KGHSH and LQKENI. The CDR3 consists of 13 residues. The CDR3 DNA, read in part, is TGTGCCAGCTCATCTGCCCTCTCCTACGAC. Translating it yields CASSSALSYD. The whole CDR3 protein reads CASSSALSYDYTF. Full variable domain (outside the CDR3, taken from reference TRBV18 and TRBJ1-2): NAGVMQNPRHLVRRRGQEARLRCSPMKGHSHVYWYRQLPEEGLKFMVYLQKENIIDESGMPKERFSAEFPKEGPSILRIQQVVRGDSAAYFCASSSALSYDYTFGSGTRLTVV.

As to this clone: The read gets to within 3 residues of the CDR3 end, and the germline J gene fills in the rest. The chain uses TRBV20-1 and TRBJ2-1; 7 bases align to TRBD2. Germline CDR1 is DFQATT and CDR2 is SNEGSKA (reference sequence). V was pared by 0 bases and J by 1 base, with 9 bases of the junction left unmatched. This CDR3 has 17 residues. The chain's CDR3 is CSARDPVGGGSYNEQFF. CDR3 bases read: TGCAGTGCTAGAGACCCCGTTGGCGGGGGTTCCTACAATGAG.

A word on this clone: Read sequence stops 3 residues before the CDR3 end, and the germline J gene provides the missing end. The gene calls are TRBV6-2 or TRBV6-3 and TRBJ2-1; 9 bases align to TRBD2. This CDR3 is built from 14 residues. The germline CDR1 and CDR2 sequences are MNHEY and SVGEGT. Unmatched junction bases numbered 8, after V lost 6 bases and J lost 8 bases. The CDR3 sequence: CASSRSGSPYEQFF. The CDR3 bases that were read are TGTGCCAGCAGCCGTAGCGGGAGCCCCTATGAG.

For this clone: The read is 3 residues too short to cover the CDR3 end, so that end is filled in from the germline J gene. The chain has TRBV4-1 and TRBJ2-3; D perhaps matches TRBD2 (6 bases). This CDR3 comprises 14 residues. Trimming took off 0 bases at V and 4 bases at J, with 8 bases between the two ends. CDR1 and CDR2 (germline): MGHRA, YSYEKL. CDR3 residues: CASSQDRDSDTQYF. The sequenced part of the CDR3 DNA is TGCGCCAGCAGCCAAGACCGGGACTCAGATACG.

As to this clone: Coverage ceases 3 residues before the CDR3 finishes, and the germline J gene fills in the end. The chain recombines TRBV19 with TRBJ2-3; 10 bases match TRBD1. The CDR3 sequence is 15 residues long. Germline CDR1 reads LNHDA; CDR2 reads SQIVND (reference sequence). V was pared by 10 bases and J by 4 bases, with 11 bases of the junction left unmatched. CDR3 residues: CATRPRDRGADTQYF. Incomplete CDR3 DNA: TGTGCCACTCGGCCCCGGGACAGGGGAGCAGATACG.

Comment on this clone: The read stops 3 residues short of the end of the CDR3; the missing end is completed from the germline J gene. This chain joins TRBV7-9 and TRBJ1-2; perhaps TRBD1 as D (5 bases). The CDR3 has 14 residues. The germline V gene encodes CDR1 SEHNR and CDR2 FQNEAQ (reference sequence). Incomplete CDR3 DNA: TGTGCCAGCAGCCCGACTAGCGCGACAGATACC. As protein: CASSPTSATDT. The complete CDR3 sequence is CASSPTSATDTYTF.